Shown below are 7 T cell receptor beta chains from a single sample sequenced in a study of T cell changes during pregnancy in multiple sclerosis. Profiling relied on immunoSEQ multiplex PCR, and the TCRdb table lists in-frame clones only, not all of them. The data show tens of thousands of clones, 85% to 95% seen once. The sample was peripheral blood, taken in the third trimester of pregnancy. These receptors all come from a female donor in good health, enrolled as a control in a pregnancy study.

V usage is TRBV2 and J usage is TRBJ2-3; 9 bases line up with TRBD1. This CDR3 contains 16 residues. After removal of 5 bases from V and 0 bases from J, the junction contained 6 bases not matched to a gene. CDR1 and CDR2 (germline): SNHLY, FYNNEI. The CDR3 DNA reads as TGTGCCAGCAGTAAAAGGACAGGGGCTAGCACAGATACGCAGTATTTT. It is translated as CASSKRTGASTDTQYF.

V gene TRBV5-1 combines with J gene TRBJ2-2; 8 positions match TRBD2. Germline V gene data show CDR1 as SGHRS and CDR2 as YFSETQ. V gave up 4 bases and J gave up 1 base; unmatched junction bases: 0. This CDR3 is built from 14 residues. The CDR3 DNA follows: TGCGCCAGCAGCACTAGCGGGAACACCGGGGAGCTGTTTTTT. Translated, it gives CASSTSGNTGELFF.

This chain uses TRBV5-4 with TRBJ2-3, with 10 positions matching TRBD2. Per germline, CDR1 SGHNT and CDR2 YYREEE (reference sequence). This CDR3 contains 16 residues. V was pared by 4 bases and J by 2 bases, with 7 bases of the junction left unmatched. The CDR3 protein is CASSRKLAGNTDTQYF. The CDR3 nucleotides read TGTGCCAGCAGCAGAAAACTAGCGGGGAACACAGATACGCAGTATTTT.

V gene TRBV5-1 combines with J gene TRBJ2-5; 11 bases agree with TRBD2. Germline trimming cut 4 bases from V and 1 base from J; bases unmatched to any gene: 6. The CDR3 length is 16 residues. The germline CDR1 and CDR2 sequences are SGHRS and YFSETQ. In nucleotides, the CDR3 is TGCGCCAGCAGCGTTGGGACTAGCGGATTCCAAGAGACCCAGTACTTC. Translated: CASSVGTSGFQETQYF.

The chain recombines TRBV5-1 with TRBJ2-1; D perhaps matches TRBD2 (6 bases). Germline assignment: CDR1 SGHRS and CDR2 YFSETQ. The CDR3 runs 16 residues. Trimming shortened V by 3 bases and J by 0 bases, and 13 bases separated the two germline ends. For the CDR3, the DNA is TGCGCCAGCAGCTGGGGACTTACCAGCTCCTACAATGAGCAGTTCTTC. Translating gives CASSWGLTSSYNEQFF.

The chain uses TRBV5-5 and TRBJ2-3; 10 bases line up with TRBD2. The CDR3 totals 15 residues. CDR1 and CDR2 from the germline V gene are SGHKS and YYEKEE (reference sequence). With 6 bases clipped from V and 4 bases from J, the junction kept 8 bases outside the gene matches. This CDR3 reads CASIQLAGLSDTQYF. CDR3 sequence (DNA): TGTGCCAGCATCCAACTAGCGGGATTATCAGATACGCAGTATTTT.

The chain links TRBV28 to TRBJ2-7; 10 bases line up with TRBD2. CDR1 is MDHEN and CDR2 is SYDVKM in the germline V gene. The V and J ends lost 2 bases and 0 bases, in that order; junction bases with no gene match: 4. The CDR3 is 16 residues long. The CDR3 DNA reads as TGTGCCAGCAGTTTACGGGGACTAGCGCTCTCCTACGAGCAGTACTTC. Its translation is CASSLRGLALSYEQYF.